This T cell receptor beta chain came from a study of cytomegalovirus exposure and HLA in healthy donors. General study points: Accurate predictions that matched the HLA-A and HLA-B alleles of most subjects were reportedly made from TCR beta sequences.

For this clone: Its antigen is unidentified.

The PCR ran on 60 Vbeta and 13 Jbeta primers. Data came from immunoSEQ multiplex PCR; TCRdb stores just in-frame clones and leaves some out. The repertoire has around 130,000 clones, over 60% of them found once; the top ten carry about 2.6%. Germline CDR1 reads MGHDK; CDR2 reads SYGVNS. The CDR3 is made up of 16 amino acids. V was pared by 2 bases and J by 0 bases, with 11 bases between. This clonotype originated in a human donor in good health. Sequenced: PBMCs. This sequence joins TRBV25-1 and TRBJ2-1; D perhaps matches TRBD2 (6 bases). CDR3 in DNA: TGTGCCAGCAGTGAAGGGGGGTGGAGCTCCTACAATGAGCAGTTCTTC. Its protein is CASSEGGWSSYNEQFF.